The rows below give T cell receptor beta chains drawn from one sample of a study of T cells after yellow fever vaccination. Via MiXCR, TCRdb re-called the 5' RACE reads, giving one row per CDR3 protein. The sample holds 230,000 or so distinct CDR3 sequences, approximately 6.8% seen once. Here the sequenced sample was CD4+ T cells sorted from PBMCs, taken on the day of the yellow fever booster vaccination. The receptors originated from a man aged 30 to 39 who received the YFV17D yellow fever vaccine. The CDR3 runs from the conserved cysteine through the conserved F or W. D genes are given only for firm matches. Size tells how often a clone was seen (once, few, many) or the class of an expanded clone, and some rows leave it out.

d_call	v_call	cdr3_length	clone_size	j_call	cdr3_aa	cdr3_nt
TRBD1	TRBV12-3/TRBV12-4	15	many	TRBJ2-2	CASSGPGQLVGELFF	TGTGCCAGCAGTGGACCGGGACAGTTGGTCGGGGAGCTGTTTTTT
TRBD2	TRBV7-9	15	few	TRBJ2-2	CASNSASGSSGELFF	TGTGCCAGCAACTCGGCTAGCGGGAGCTCCGGGGAGCTGTTTTTT
-	TRBV12-3/TRBV12-4	14	-	TRBJ1-6	CASSPFMNNSPLHF	TGTGCCAGCAGCCCATTCATGAATAATTCACCCCTCCACTTT
-	TRBV28	15	-	TRBJ1-5	CASTTGSLFNQPQHF	TGTGCCAGCACTACCGGGAGCCTCTTCAATCAGCCCCAGCATTTT
TRBD2	TRBV12-3/TRBV12-4	16	-	TRBJ2-3	CASRPRTSGQLDTQYF	TGTGCCAGCAGGCCCAGGACTAGCGGGCAACTTGATACGCAGTATTTT
-	TRBV7-9	13	few	TRBJ2-1	CASSLKPFSEQFF	TGTGCCAGCAGCTTAAAGCCATTTTCTGAGCAGTTCTTC
-	TRBV7-6	16	few	TRBJ1-5	CASSPVGGEFNQPQHF	TGTGCCAGCAGCCCGGTAGGGGGGGAATTTAATCAGCCCCAGCATTTT
TRBD1	TRBV3-1	15	few	TRBJ2-5	CASTSPQTGEETQYF	TGTGCCAGCACCTCACCCCAGACAGGGGAGGAGACCCAGTACTTC
TRBD2	TRBV20-1	14	-	TRBJ2-1	CSASLAGGRNEQFF	TGCAGTGCTAGTCTAGCGGGAGGCCGGAATGAGCAGTTCTTC
TRBD2	TRBV18	16	few	TRBJ2-3	CASSPSSGLSTDTQYF	TGTGCCAGCTCACCATCTAGCGGACTTAGCACAGATACGCAGTATTTT
-	TRBV20-1	11	few	TRBJ2-1	CSSGVRNEQFF	TGCAGTTCAGGGGTTCGGAATGAGCAGTTCTTC
-	TRBV7-6	12	few	TRBJ2-1	CASSRTNNEQFF	TGTGCCAGCAGCCGAACGAACAATGAGCAGTTCTTC
TRBD1	TRBV11-1	19	few	TRBJ2-6	CASSLAPGQEFSGANVLTF	TGTGCCAGCAGCTTAGCCCCGGGACAGGAGTTCTCTGGGGCCAACGTCCTGACTTTC
-	TRBV7-2	14	few	TRBJ2-3	CASSLLRWADTQYF	TGTGCCAGCAGCCTACTCCGGTGGGCAGATACGCAGTATTTT
-	TRBV6-5	12	few	TRBJ1-2	CASSQGPLGYTF	TGTGCCAGCAGTCAGGGGCCCCTTGGCTACACCTTC
-	TRBV12-3/TRBV12-4	12	many	TRBJ1-5	CASSVSNQPQHF	TGTGCCAGCAGTGTAAGCAATCAGCCCCAGCATTTT
-	TRBV7-2	15	-	TRBJ2-2	CASSLLSTGTGELFF	TGTGCCAGCAGCTTATTATCCACGGGCACCGGGGAGCTGTTTTTT